The 22 T cell receptor beta chains below come from one sample, sequenced in a study of blood T cells in healthy people across ages. Sample-barcoded 5' priming and a J-beta primer mix drove a second PCR of 7 to 11 cycles. TCRdb analysed the 5' RACE reads with MiXCR anew, one entry per CDR3 protein. The sample lists 550,000 to 750,000 distinct CDR3 sequences, about 21% occurring once. The material sequenced was blood. These receptors all stem from a man between 65 and 80 years old in good health.

This chain connects TRBV5-1 to TRBJ2-6; D may be TRBD1 (5 bases). Trimming pared 4 bases from V and 3 bases from J, leaving 8 bases between. Germline loops: CDR1 SGHRS, CDR2 YFSETQ. This CDR3 is built from 14 residues. CDR3 DNA: TGCGCCAGCAGCCCCAGGGTTGGGGCCAACGTCCTGACTTTC. Its translation: CASSPRVGANVLTF.

This sequence joins TRBV6-6 and TRBJ2-2; either TRBD1 or TRBD2 may supply D (6 bases each). V lost 2 bases, J lost 3 bases, and 10 bases lay in between. This CDR3 region has 15 residues. Per the germline V gene, CDR1 is MNHNY and CDR2 is SVGAGI (reference sequence). The CDR3 spells CASSYGGRDTGELFF. DNA for the CDR3: TGTGCCAGCAGTTACGGGGGGCGCGACACCGGGGAGCTGTTTTTT.

This clonotype was observed many times. The V gene is TRBV6-6, the J gene TRBJ2-1; D perhaps matches TRBD1 (6 bases). Trimming took off 2 bases at V and 10 bases at J, with 9 bases between the two ends. CDR1 MNHNY and CDR2 SVGAGI come from the germline V gene (reference sequence). This CDR3 is 12 amino acids long. CDR3: CASSYRQAEQFF. The CDR3, as DNA: TGTGCCAGCAGTTACCGACAGGCAGAGCAGTTCTTC.

This rearrangement joins TRBV20-1 to TRBJ1-2; 7 nucleotides agree with TRBD1. The CDR3 has 17 residues. CDR1 is DFQATT, CDR2 SNEGSKA, per germline (reference sequence). Trimming removed 1 base from V and 0 bases from J; junction bases left unmatched: 11. The CDR3 DNA sequence: TGCAGTGCTAGAGGGGTTCCGGGGACAGTTTCTAACTATGGCTACACCTTC. It is translated as CSARGVPGTVSNYGYTF.

The V and J genes are TRBV27 and TRBJ1-5; D ambiguous. Trimming stripped 6 bases from V and 9 bases from J, with 15 bases between. The V gene's germline CDR1 is MNHEY and CDR2 SMNVEV (reference sequence). The CDR3 extends over 13 amino acids. For the CDR3, the DNA is TGTGCCAGCAGGTTACGGGTGGGTTGGCCCCAGCATTTT. This translates into CASRLRVGWPQHF.

J is TRBJ2-5 and V is TRBV7-9; 8 bases are shared with TRBD1. V shed 5 bases and J 5 bases; nucleotides not matched to a gene: 7. Germline lookup yields CDR1 SEHNR and CDR2 FQNEAQ (reference sequence). This CDR3 has 14 amino acids. In DNA, the CDR3 is TGTGCCAGCAGCATACGACAGGGGAGGGAGACCCAGTACTTC. This codes for CASSIRQGRETQYF.

The chain couples TRBV12-5 to TRBJ1-1; the D is unclear. The CDR3 runs 13 residues. Germline CDR1 LGHNT, CDR2 FRNRAP. V shed 1 base and J shed 3 bases, with 6 bases lying between them. CDR3 nucleotide sequence: TGTGCTAGTGGTTTGGGAGGGTACACTGAAGCTTTCTTT. This encodes CASGLGGYTEAFF.

A few counts support this clonotype. V usage is TRBV28 and J usage is TRBJ2-5; TRBD2 matches at 10 bases. The CDR3 is made up of 16 amino acids. V lost 4 bases to trimming and J lost 5 bases; unmatched junction nucleotides: 10. Germline V gives CDR1 MDHEN, CDR2 SYDVKM. The CDR3 spells CASSSGQTSGLETQYF. CDR3 DNA: TGTGCCAGCAGTTCGGGACAGACTAGCGGGTTGGAGACCCAGTACTTC.

This clonotype appeared a few times. J is TRBJ2-7 and V is TRBV13; possible D gene TRBD2, 5 bases. This CDR3 region has 12 residues. Germline V gene sequence: CDR1 PRHDT, CDR2 FYEKMQ (reference sequence). Trimming cost V 5 bases and J 9 bases, with 14 bases left between them. CDR3: CASSARSGAQYF. The CDR3 DNA reads TGTGCCAGCAGCGCGCGAAGCGGCGCGCAGTACTTC.

This clonotype was picked up many times. The J gene is TRBJ2-3, the V gene TRBV7-9, with D perhaps TRBD2 (5 bases). The CDR3 sequence is 14 residues long. CDR1 and CDR2 from the germline V gene are SEHNR and FQNEAQ (reference sequence). V gave up 5 bases and J gave up 3 bases, with 12 bases separating them. Here the CDR3 DNA reads TGTGCCAGCAGCCCGGTGGGCGGGACAGATACGCAGTATTTT. It encodes CASSPVGGTDTQYF.

V is TRBV20-1 and J is TRBJ2-1, with D perhaps TRBD1 or TRBD2 (5 bases each). Between the trimmed V and J ends, which lost 3 bases and 2 bases, there was a span of 17 bases. Germline V gene sequence: CDR1 DFQATT, CDR2 SNEGSKA (reference sequence). CDR3 length: 16 amino acids. The CDR3 loop is CSARTPGTSTYNEQFF. The DNA for the CDR3 is TGCAGTGCTAGGACTCCTGGGACCTCAACCTACAATGAGCAGTTCTTC.

This clonotype was detected a few times. The V and J genes are TRBV6-5 and TRBJ2-7, with D possibly matching TRBD1 (6 bases). Between the trimmed V and J ends, which lost 6 bases and 2 bases, there was a span of 14 bases. CDR1 is MNHEY, CDR2 SVGAGI, per germline. The CDR3 contains 14 residues. The chain's CDR3 is CASSPTGPPYEQYF. CDR3 in DNA: TGTGCCAGCAGCCCCACAGGGCCACCCTACGAGCAGTACTTC.

The V and J genes are TRBV28 and TRBJ2-7; 12 bases fit TRBD2. The germline V gene has CDR1 MDHEN and CDR2 SYDVKM. V lost 10 bases and J lost 0; bases outside the gene matches: 13. The CDR3 consists of 17 residues. The CDR3: CAIKPGLAGRSSYEQYF. For the CDR3, the DNA is TGTGCCATAAAACCGGGACTAGCGGGCCGGAGCTCCTACGAGCAGTACTTC.

This chain connects TRBV7-2 to TRBJ2-7; 8 nucleotides line up with TRBD2. The ends lost 5 bases at V and 2 bases at J; junction bases unmatched: 17. CDR3 length equals 18 residues. Germline lookup yields CDR1 SGHTA and CDR2 FQGNSA. The CDR3 coding sequence is TGTGCCAGCAGCCGTGCGAATTCGGGGGGGCAAAAGACCTACGAGCAGTACTTC. Residues: CASSRANSGGQKTYEQYF. Based on the CDR3 plus reference TRBV7-2 and TRBJ2-7, the full variable domain is GAGVSQSPSNKVTEKGKDVELRCDPISGHTALYWYRQSLGQGLEFLIYFQGNSAPDKSGLPSDRFSAERTGGSVSTLTIQRTQQEDSAVYLCASSRANSGGQKTYEQYFGPGTRLTVT.

In this sample, this clonotype turned up many times. This chain uses TRBV12-3 or TRBV12-4 with TRBJ2-5; possible D gene TRBD1, 5 bases. The CDR3 totals 11 residues. Trimming stripped 8 bases from V and 3 bases from J, with 7 bases between. CDR3 amino acids: CASGREETQYF. The CDR3 DNA is TGTGCCAGCGGCAGGGAAGAGACCCAGTACTTC.

This clonotype was observed a few times. The chain carries TRBV7-3 and TRBJ2-5, with D hard to call. The assigned J gene may be wrong: the sequence end matches TRBJ2-1 better. The CDR3 sequence is 15 residues long. The germline V gene has CDR1 SGHTA and CDR2 FQGTGA. This chain's CDR3 is CASSLYLSRDNEQFF. Here the CDR3 DNA reads TGTGCCAGCAGCTTATACCTAAGCCGGGACAATGAGCAGTTCTTC.

The chain links TRBV3-1 to TRBJ2-5; the match to TRBD2 covers 10 bases. Germline V gives CDR1 LGHDT, CDR2 YNNKEL (reference sequence). The CDR3 has 17 residues. Trimming at V came to 0 bases and at J to 3 bases, leaving 7 bases not matched to a gene. CDR3 in DNA: TGTGCCAGCAGCCAAGATCCGGCTAGCGGGGGAAAAGAGACCCAGTACTTC. The encoded protein is CASSQDPASGGKETQYF.

The V gene is TRBV3-1, the J gene TRBJ1-1; TRBD1 aligns across 8 bases. Germline-derived CDR1 and CDR2 are LGHDT and YNNKEL (reference sequence). The junction had 5 bases not matched to a gene; V was cut back by 4 bases and J by 1 base. The CDR3 has 15 amino acids. The CDR3 nucleotides are TGTGCCAGCAGCCTCTCGGACAGGGAGAACACTGAAGCTTTCTTT. Protein product: CASSLSDRENTEAFF. Looking up the rest from reference TRBV3-1 and TRBJ1-1 gives the full variable domain: DTAVSQTPKYLVTQMGNDKSIKCEQNLGHDTMYWYKQDSKKFLKIMFSYNNKELIINETVPNRFSPKSPDKAHLNLHINSLELGDSAVYFCASSLSDRENTEAFFGQGTRLTVV.

This sequence joins TRBV14 and TRBJ2-3, with 7 bases that match TRBD2. Looked up from germline, CDR1 is SGHDN and CDR2 is FVKESK. Trimming at V came to 7 bases and at J to 1 base, leaving 8 bases not matched to a gene. This CDR3 is built from 15 residues. The chain's CDR3 is CASTPLAARTDTQYF. CDR3 bases: TGTGCCAGCACTCCTCTAGCGGCACGCACAGATACGCAGTATTTT.

Note on this clonotype: One junction end disagrees with the germline gene, perhaps due to a read error. V is TRBV24-1 and J is TRBJ2-1; 8 nucleotides line up with TRBD2. The CDR3 loop spans 16 amino acids. Germline V gene sequence: CDR1 KGHDR, CDR2 SFDVKD. In DNA form, the CDR3 reads TGTGCCACCAGTGATCAGAGCGGGAGCTCCCACAATGAGCAGTTCTTC. Its protein product is CATSDQSGSSHNEQFF.

The table lists this clonotype with many counts. The CDR3 DNA is TGTGCCAGTAGTATCAGCCCGGGGCACTACGAGCAGTACTTC. It specifies CASSISPGHYEQYF. The J gene is TRBJ2-7, the V gene TRBV19; perhaps D is TRBD1 or TRBD2 (5 bases each). V dropped 3 bases and J dropped 3 bases, with 12 bases sitting between them. The germline V gene has CDR1 LNHDA and CDR2 SQIVND (reference sequence). The CDR3 spans 14 residues.

J is TRBJ1-3 and V is TRBV18; D possibly corresponds to TRBD1 (6 bases). Germline V gene data show CDR1 as KGHSH and CDR2 as LQKENI. The CDR3 has 17 residues. The ends were cut back, 3 bases at V and 0 bases at J, with 15 bases in the middle. CDR3 DNA sequence: TGTGCCAGCTCACCGCAGCAGGGGCCTCGCTCTGGAAACACCATATATTTT. Residues: CASSPQQGPRSGNTIYF.